These 21 T cell receptor beta chains originate from one sample sequenced in a study of metastatic and nonmetastatic thyroid tumors (dated by TCRdb to 2020 to 2022). Before undergoing thyroid surgery, none of the patients had been given any kind of treatment. The receptor library was made with PCR. Sequencing took place on an Illumina HiSeq 4000. TCRdb cleaned the public reads at Q25 with fastp, built clones with MiXCR and kept in-frame beta chains. Across this sample there are tens of thousands of clones, with roughly a sixth seen only once. Roughly 9.8% of the sample is held by the ten biggest clonotypes. Sequencing was carried out using tumor tissue. The receptors were sampled from a female donor with papillary thyroid cancer or a benign thyroid nodule (not recorded which). Some clones in this sample may be carry-over from other donors' samples.

In this sample, this clone is medium-sized. The rearrangement links TRBV5-1 to TRBJ2-7; 7 bases are a match to TRBD1. Germline V gives CDR1 SGHRS, CDR2 YFSETQ. This CDR3 has 15 residues. V lost 0 bases and J lost 2; bases outside the gene matches: 5. The CDR3 loop is CASSLDRGGPYEQYF. The DNA of the CDR3 is TGCGCCAGCAGCTTGGACAGGGGCGGACCCTACGAGCAGTACTTC.

This clone was counted only a few times. One junction end does not reproduce the germline sequence, and a read error may be involved. The chain couples TRBV6-8 to TRBJ1-2; D unclear. The CDR3 spans 10 residues. In germline, CDR1 is MNHGY, CDR2 SAAAGT. CDR3 DNA sequence: TGTTCCAGCAGGTACGGACGATACACCTTC. It codes for CSSRYGRYTF.

The chain has TRBV19 and TRBJ1-4, with 7 bases that match TRBD1. The CDR3 is 15 residues long. Germline V gene lookup returns CDR1 LNHDA and CDR2 SQIVND (reference sequence). V shed 4 bases and J 0 bases; nucleotides not matched to a gene: 2. The CDR3 region has the DNA TGTGCCAGTAGTACGGGGACAGCAACTAATGAAAAACTGTTTTTT. Amino acid sequence: CASSTGTATNEKLFF.

At least ten counts were recorded for this clone. This sequence joins TRBV20-1 and TRBJ2-1; the match to TRBD1 covers 8 bases. Germline trimming cut 1 base from V and 5 bases from J; bases unmatched to any gene: 7. Germline CDR1 reads DFQATT; CDR2 reads SNEGSKA (reference sequence). The CDR3 consists of 15 residues. The CDR3 sequence: CSARVRDRFHNEQFF. The CDR3 DNA follows: TGCAGTGCTAGAGTCCGGGACAGGTTTCACAATGAGCAGTTCTTC.

This clone was seen a few times. This sequence may be a read error, since a much larger clone differs from it by one base. The chain employs TRBV9 and TRBJ2-2; possible D gene TRBD2, 5 bases. There are 16 residues in the CDR3. Germline CDR1 SGDLS, CDR2 YYNGEE. The CDR3 sequence is CASSGLAATNTGELVF. The CDR3 bases are TGTGCCAGCAGCGGTCTCGCAGCGACGAACACCGGGGAGCTGGTTTTT.

This clone was seen many times. This chain joins TRBV5-1 and TRBJ2-1; 7 bases are shared with TRBD1. Germline loops: CDR1 SGHRS, CDR2 YFSETQ. The CDR3 length is 13 residues. The trim removed 2 bases at V and 8 bases at J, leaving 4 bases unmatched. The chain's CDR3 is CASSLRQGDEQFF. CDR3 bases: TGCGCCAGCAGCTTACGACAGGGCGATGAGCAGTTCTTC.

Comments on this clone: Germline and junction disagree at one end, which may indicate a read error. The V call is TRBV9, the J call TRBJ2-7, with a possible D match to TRBD1 (7 bases). The V gene's germline CDR1 is SGDLS and CDR2 YYNGEE. The length of the CDR3 is 17 residues. The CDR3 nucleotides are TGTGCCAGCAGCACCCGAGGGGGCGGGACAGACCCCTATGAGCAGTACTTC. Translating gives CASSTRGGGTDPYEQYF.

This clone turned up a few times. A read error may explain this, as a much larger clone is one base away. V is TRBV20-1 and J is TRBJ1-3, with 9 bases lining up with TRBD1. Germline V gives CDR1 DFQATT, CDR2 SNEGSKA (reference sequence). The CDR3 length is 15 residues. Trimming at V came to 3 bases and at J to 4 bases, leaving 7 bases not matched to a gene. CDR3 sequence: CSAREDRGSGNTIYF. CDR3 nucleotide sequence: TGCAGTGCTAGGGAGGACAGGGGATCCGGAAACACCATATATTTT.

V is TRBV11-2 and J is TRBJ1-5; possibly TRBD1 for D (6 bases). Trimming cost V 4 bases and J 1 base, with 14 bases left between them. Germline V gene lookup returns CDR1 SGHAT and CDR2 FQNNGV. This CDR3 comprises 16 residues. DNA for the CDR3: TGTGCCAGCAGCTCGTCAGGGGATTCGAGCAATCAGCCCCAGCATTTT. The encoded protein is CASSSSGDSSNQPQHF.

This clone was detected many times. The V call is TRBV6-1, the J call TRBJ1-2; D is ambiguous. The V and J ends lost 0 bases and 5 bases respectively, with 10 bases between them. The germline CDR1 and CDR2 sequences are MNHNS and SASEGT. This CDR3 has 14 residues. The chain's CDR3 is CASSEAGGTYGYTF. Here the CDR3 DNA reads TGTGCCAGCAGTGAAGCGGGAGGAACTTATGGCTACACCTTC.

This sequence joins TRBV4-1 and TRBJ1-4; D is unresolved. Trimming stripped 3 bases from V and 7 bases from J, with 9 bases between. There are 13 residues in the CDR3. CDR1 is MGHRA, CDR2 YSYEKL, per germline. The CDR3 region has the DNA TGCGCCAGCAGCCAGCAGGATGGTGAAAAACTGTTTTTT. Its translation: CASSQQDGEKLFF.

The sample holds many counts of this clone. This chain uses TRBV5-4 with TRBJ2-2; D may be TRBD2 (6 bases). This CDR3 has 18 residues. V dropped 0 bases and J dropped 3 bases, with 18 bases sitting between them. Per germline, CDR1 SGHNT and CDR2 YYREEE (reference sequence). The CDR3 nucleotides read TGTGCCAGCAGCTTGGAACCCCCGGGAGCGGTCGACACCGGGGAGCTGTTTTTT. Translated: CASSLEPPGAVDTGELFF.

This clone was observed many times. The gene calls are TRBV11-3 and TRBJ2-1; D possibly corresponds to TRBD2 (7 bases). V was clipped by 0 bases and J by 3 bases, with 12 bases between them. CDR3 length: 16 residues. Germline V gives CDR1 SGHNT, CDR2 YENEEA. The CDR3 protein is CASSLDGGAVYNEQFF. The CDR3 nucleotides are TGTGCCAGCAGCTTAGATGGGGGGGCGGTCTACAATGAGCAGTTCTTC.

This clone was seen at least ten times. Distinct nucleotide sequences in the sample also encode this CDR3. The rearrangement links TRBV15 to TRBJ1-1; perhaps TRBD1 as D (5 bases). CDR3 size: 12 residues. Germline-derived CDR1 and CDR2 are LNHNV and YYDKDF (reference sequence). The V end was cut by 0 bases, the J end by 10 bases, with 9 bases between. CDR3 in amino acids: CATSRDRGRAFF. Here the CDR3 DNA reads TGTGCCACCAGCAGAGATCGGGGGAGAGCTTTCTTT. Full variable domain (missing parts from reference TRBV15 and TRBJ1-1): DAMVIQNPRYQVTQFGKPVTLSCSQTLNHNVMYWYQQKSSQAPKLLFHYYDKDFNNEADTPDNFQSRRPNTSFCFLDIRSPGLGDTAMYLCATSRDRGRAFFGQGTRLTVV.

V gene TRBV10-1 combines with J gene TRBJ2-2; 8 bases match TRBD2. The CDR3 is 15 amino acids. J was trimmed by 6 bases and V by 0 bases; bases with no gene match: 3. CDR1 is WNHNN and CDR2 is SYGVQD in the germline V gene (reference sequence). The CDR3 sequence: CASSESAGGSGELFF. The CDR3 coding sequence is TGCGCCAGCAGTGAGTCGGCGGGAGGTTCCGGGGAGCTGTTTTTT.

This clone was counted at least ten times. The CDR3, as DNA: TGCGCCAGCAGTACGGGACAGGGTAACACCGGGGAGCTGTTTTTT. The encoded protein is CASSTGQGNTGELFF. The chain employs TRBV5-1 and TRBJ2-2, with 9 positions matching TRBD1. The V and J ends lost 5 bases and 2 bases, in that order; junction bases with no gene match: 4. The CDR3 has 15 amino acids. The germline V gene has CDR1 SGHRS and CDR2 YFSETQ.

This clone was detected ten times or more. The chain has TRBV12-3 or TRBV12-4 and TRBJ1-5; 8 bases line up with TRBD1. The CDR3 sequence is 18 residues long. V gave up 6 bases and J gave up 2 bases; unmatched junction bases: 15. CDR3 sequence: CASSDSWTGSMGNQPQHF. The CDR3 DNA is TGTGCCAGCAGCGATTCATGGACAGGGTCGATGGGCAATCAGCCCCAGCATTTT.

The count of this clone is one. This chain links TRBV5-6 with TRBJ2-7; 7 positions agree with TRBD1. Germline V gene data show CDR1 as SGHDT and CDR2 as YYEEEE. The CDR3 covers 15 residues. V shed 4 bases, J shed 5 bases, and the junction held 12 bases outside the gene matches. The CDR3 is CASSATGSGVHEQYF. The CDR3 coding sequence is TGTGCCAGCAGCGCGACAGGGAGTGGGGTTCACGAGCAGTACTTC.

This clone has a count of ten or more. The chain has TRBV19 and TRBJ1-1; D unclear. This CDR3 has 14 residues. The germline V gene has CDR1 LNHDA and CDR2 SQIVND (reference sequence). V shed 7 bases and J shed 3 bases, with 15 bases lying between them. The CDR3 DNA reads TGTGCCAGTACCCTGGCACAGCGATACACTGAAGCTTTCTTT. It yields the protein CASTLAQRYTEAFF.

In its sample, this clone was seen a few times. The gene calls are TRBV27 and TRBJ1-2, with D possibly matching TRBD1 (6 bases). This CDR3 has 14 residues. The V end was cut by 5 bases, the J end by 7 bases, with 17 bases between. CDR1 is MNHEY and CDR2 is SMNVEV in the germline V gene (reference sequence). Here the CDR3 reads CASSPGTSRCGYTF. CDR3 sequence (DNA): TGTGCCAGCAGTCCTGGGACATCTCGTTGTGGCTACACCTTC.

This clone was observed a handful of times. This may be a read error: a much more frequent sequence differs by one nucleotide. The chain couples TRBV10-3 to TRBJ1-1, with D hard to call. Germline lookup yields CDR1 ENHRY and CDR2 SYGVKD. This CDR3 has 13 amino acids. Trimming stripped 7 bases from V and 5 bases from J, with 14 bases between. The CDR3 protein is CAITWTEGTEAFF. The CDR3 DNA reads TGTGCCATCACTTGGACCGAGGGAACTGAAGCTTTCTTT.